Listed below are T cell receptor beta chains from one sample, sequenced in a study of T-cell reconstitution after alpha-beta-depleted transplantation in children. A single record per CDR3 protein comes from TCRdb applying MiXCR to the PCR reads. This sample yields fewer than 500,000 distinct CDR3 sequences, of which approximately 42% are seen a single time; approximately 30% belongs to the top ten. Here the sequenced sample was PBMCs, taken before TCRalphabeta/CD19-depleted stem cell transplant. The receptor set was obtained from a girl aged 2-15 years with aplastic anemia, due to receive a stem cell transplant. Each CDR3 is given with its conserved first and last residue. The D gene is left open where the match is weak. A clone size is listed for some rows: how often the clone was seen (once, few, many), or a class if it is expanded.

V gene,clone size,J gene,D gene,CDR3 protein,CDR3 DNA
TRBV6-1,NA,TRBJ2-7,NA,CASSRVSPPYEQYF,TGTGCCAGCAGCCGGGTCTCTCCCCCTTACGAGCAGTACTTC
TRBV28,NA,TRBJ2-7,NA,CASSLYRTSRYEQYF,TGTGCCAGCAGTTTATACAGGACGTCAAGATACGAGCAGTACTTC
TRBV20-1,few,TRBJ1-3,TRBD1,CSAHPPGQGYSGRNTIYF,TGCAGTGCCCACCCCCCGGGACAGGGGTACTCTGGGAGAAACACCATATATTTT
TRBV7-9,few,TRBJ2-5,NA,CASSPSGPGPFKETQYF,TGTGCCAGCAGCCCCTCCGGCCCGGGGCCATTCAAAGAGACCCAGTACTTC
TRBV7-2,NA,TRBJ1-1,NA,CASRGRPGVRNEAFF,TGTGCCAGCAGGGGCAGGCCCGGGGTCAGGAATGAAGCTTTCTTT
TRBV20-1,once,TRBJ2-7,NA,CSALGEEISYEQYF,TGCAGTGCCCTCGGGGAGGAGATCTCCTACGAGCAGTACTTC
TRBV15,few,TRBJ2-1,NA,CATSSRGDEQFF,TGTGCCACCAGCAGCAGGGGCGATGAGCAGTTCTTC
TRBV4-2,NA,TRBJ2-3,NA,CASSQRGDGLPDTQYF,TGTGCCAGCAGCCAAAGGGGGGATGGACTCCCAGATACGCAGTATTTT
TRBV29-1,NA,TRBJ1-5,TRBD1,CSVKQGSGLYQPQHF,TGCAGCGTGAAACAGGGGAGTGGGCTTTATCAGCCCCAGCATTTT
TRBV7-3,NA,TRBJ2-2,NA,CASSESNTGELFF,TGTGCCAGCAGTGAGTCGAACACCGGGGAGCTGTTTTTT
TRBV12-3/TRBV12-4,NA,TRBJ2-1,NA,CASSYAGNTFREQFF,TGTGCCAGCAGCTACGCCGGGAACACCTTCCGGGAGCAGTTCTTC
TRBV10-3,many,TRBJ2-7,NA,CASGGAEQYF,TGTGCCTCCGGTGGGGCCGAGCAGTACTTC
TRBV20-1,few,TRBJ2-1,TRBD2,CSARDWLAGYNEQFF,TGCAGTGCTAGAGATTGGCTAGCGGGATACAATGAGCAGTTCTTC
TRBV4-3,few,TRBJ2-6,NA,CASSQDATSSGANVLTF,TGCGCCAGCAGCCAAGACGCGACGTCCTCTGGGGCCAACGTCCTGACTTTC
TRBV7-9,NA,TRBJ2-3,NA,CASSLPAGPDTQYF,TGTGCCAGCAGCCTCCCAGCTGGCCCAGATACGCAGTATTTT
TRBV5-1,NA,TRBJ2-5,NA,CASSSELRTDYDALGQETQYF,TGCGCCAGCAGCTCCGAATTGCGGACAGACTATGATGCCTTGGGACAAGAGACCCAGTACTTC
TRBV5-1,many,TRBJ1-1,NA,CASSQRGGTEAFF,TGCGCCAGCAGCCAAAGAGGAGGCACTGAAGCTTTCTTT
TRBV5-1,many,TRBJ1-5,NA,CASSLSYGDQPQHF,TGCGCCAGCAGTCTTTCGTATGGCGATCAGCCCCAGCATTTT
TRBV20-1,NA,TRBJ2-5,NA,CSATYQETQYF,TGCAGTGCTACCTACCAAGAGACCCAGTACTTC
TRBV7-2,NA,TRBJ2-7,NA,CASSTLTVMNEQYF,TGTGCCAGCAGCACACTGACAGTTATGAACGAGCAGTACTTC
TRBV6-1,NA,TRBJ1-5,NA,CASRLDGASNQPQHF,TGTGCCAGCAGATTGGACGGAGCTAGCAATCAGCCCCAGCATTTT
TRBV5-5,NA,TRBJ2-5,NA,CASSLRQWGETQYF,TGTGCCAGCAGCTTGAGGCAATGGGGAGAGACCCAGTACTTC
TRBV29-1,many,TRBJ2-7,NA,CSAAISYEQYF,TGCAGCGCTGCCATCTCCTACGAGCAGTACTTC
TRBV6-5,NA,TRBJ2-7,NA,CASSYLSEQYF,TGTGCCAGCAGTTATCTCTCCGAGCAGTACTTC
TRBV7-9,few,TRBJ2-1,TRBD1,CASSAQGTAYNEQFF,TGTGCCAGCAGCGCTCAGGGGACAGCCTACAATGAGCAGTTCTTC
TRBV10-3,NA,TRBJ2-2,TRBD2,CAISERDGTGELFF,TGTGCCATCAGCGAGCGGGACGGCACCGGGGAGCTGTTTTTT
TRBV20-1,few,TRBJ2-7,TRBD1,CSARDPSQGARGSYEQYF,TGCAGTGCTAGAGATCCCTCACAGGGGGCACGGGGCTCCTACGAGCAGTACTTC
TRBV25-1,NA,TRBJ1-2,NA,CASTCLAEACGYTF,TGTGCCAGCACTTGCCTGGCGGAGGCGTGCGGCTACACCTTC
TRBV29-1,few,TRBJ2-2,NA,CSAPGAGPGELFF,TGCAGCGCCCCAGGGGCCGGCCCCGGGGAGCTGTTTTTT
TRBV7-8,NA,TRBJ1-1,TRBD1,CASSLTGQRNTEAFF,TGTGCCAGCAGCCTCACGGGACAGAGGAACACTGAAGCTTTCTTT
TRBV6-5,once,TRBJ2-7,TRBD1,CASSYLGTDEQYF,TGTGCCAGCAGTTACTTAGGGACAGACGAGCAGTACTTC
TRBV28,few,TRBJ2-2,NA,CASSTSLNTGELFF,TGTGCCAGCTCAACCAGCTTGAACACCGGGGAGCTGTTTTTT
TRBV18,NA,TRBJ1-5,NA,CASSPSGASNQPQHF,TGTGCCAGCTCACCAAGCGGGGCCTCCAATCAGCCCCAGCATTTT
TRBV11-2,NA,TRBJ2-3,NA,CASSLRERDRFTDTQYF,TGTGCCAGCAGCTTAAGGGAGCGGGACAGGTTTACAGATACGCAGTATTTT
TRBV28,NA,TRBJ2-5,TRBD2,CASSLPAGLAGKETQYF,TGTGCCAGCAGTTTACCGGCCGGGCTAGCGGGGAAAGAGACCCAGTACTTC
TRBV18,few,TRBJ2-7,TRBD1,CASYGTGAIPYEQYF,TGTGCCAGCTACGGGACAGGGGCGATCCCCTACGAGCAGTACTTC
TRBV7-3,NA,TRBJ2-6,NA,CASSSSDSSGANVLTF,TGTGCCAGCAGCTCATCGGACAGCTCTGGGGCCAACGTCCTGACTTTC
TRBV20-1,once,TRBJ2-5,TRBD1,CSAIRGHGQETQYF,TGCAGTGCTATCAGGGGGCATGGGCAAGAGACCCAGTACTTC
TRBV7-8,once,TRBJ2-4,TRBD1,CASSSDRGGKNIQYF,TGTGCCAGCAGTTCGGACAGGGGCGGCAAAAACATTCAGTACTTC
TRBV7-2,NA,TRBJ1-4,NA,CASSLVAGANEKLFF,TGTGCCAGCAGCTTAGTTGCGGGGGCTAATGAAAAACTGTTTTTT
TRBV19,NA,TRBJ2-2,TRBD1,CASSIRTGQNTGELFF,TGTGCCAGTAGTATCCGGACAGGACAGAACACCGGGGAGCTGTTTTTT
TRBV6-2/TRBV6-3,NA,TRBJ1-1,NA,CASRILARGNTEAFF,TGTGCCAGCAGAATTCTAGCGAGGGGTAACACTGAAGCTTTCTTT
TRBV7-2,many,TRBJ2-7,TRBD2,CASSLAGTSGRYEQYF,TGTGCCAGCAGCTTAGCCGGGACTAGCGGGCGCTACGAGCAGTACTTC
TRBV5-5,NA,TRBJ2-3,TRBD1,CASRFGTGVGTDTQYF,TGTGCCAGCAGATTCGGGACAGGGGTTGGCACAGATACGCAGTATTTT
TRBV5-1,many,TRBJ2-2,NA,CASSLPLSNTGELFF,TGCGCCAGCAGCTTGCCGCTTTCTAACACCGGGGAGCTGTTTTTT
TRBV20-1,many,TRBJ2-4,NA,CSATIAKNIQYF,TGCAGTGCTACCATAGCCAAAAACATTCAGTACTTC
TRBV5-1,many,TRBJ2-1,NA,CASSLGRAEQFF,TGCGCCAGCAGCTTGGGGCGAGCGGAGCAGTTCTTC
TRBV5-1,once,TRBJ2-5,NA,CASSHDGETQYF,TGCGCCAGCAGCCACGACGGCGAGACCCAGTACTTC
TRBV4-3,many,TRBJ1-3,NA,CASSQDLSSGNTIYF,TGCGCCAGCAGCCAAGATCTGAGCTCTGGAAACACCATATATTTT
TRBV7-3,few,TRBJ2-1,TRBD2,CASSPFSSGVYNEQFF,TGTGCCAGCAGCCCCTTCTCTAGCGGGGTGTACAATGAGCAGTTCTTC